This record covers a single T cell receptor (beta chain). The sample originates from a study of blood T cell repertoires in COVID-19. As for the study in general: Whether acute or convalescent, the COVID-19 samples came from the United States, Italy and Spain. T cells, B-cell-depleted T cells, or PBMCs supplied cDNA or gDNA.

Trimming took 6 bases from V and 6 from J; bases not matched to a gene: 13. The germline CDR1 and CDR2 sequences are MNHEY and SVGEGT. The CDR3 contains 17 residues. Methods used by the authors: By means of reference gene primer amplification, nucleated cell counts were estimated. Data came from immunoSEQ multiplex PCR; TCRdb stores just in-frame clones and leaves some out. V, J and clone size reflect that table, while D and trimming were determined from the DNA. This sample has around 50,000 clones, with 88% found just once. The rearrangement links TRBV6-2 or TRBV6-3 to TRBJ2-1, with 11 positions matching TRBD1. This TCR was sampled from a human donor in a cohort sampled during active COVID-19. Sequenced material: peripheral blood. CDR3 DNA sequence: TGTGCCAGCAGCCGAAACGACGGACAGGGGGCCTCCAATGAGCAGTTCTTC. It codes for CASSRNDGQGASNEQFF.